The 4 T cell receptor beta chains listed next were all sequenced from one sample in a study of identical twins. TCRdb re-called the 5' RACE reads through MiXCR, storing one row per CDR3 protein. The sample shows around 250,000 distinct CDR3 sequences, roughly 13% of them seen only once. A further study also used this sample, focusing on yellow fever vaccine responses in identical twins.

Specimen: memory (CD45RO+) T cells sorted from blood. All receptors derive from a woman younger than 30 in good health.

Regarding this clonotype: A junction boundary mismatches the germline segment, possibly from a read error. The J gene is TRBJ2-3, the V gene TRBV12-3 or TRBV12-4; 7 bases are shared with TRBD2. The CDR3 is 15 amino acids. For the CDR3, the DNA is TGTGCCAGCAGCAGAACGGGCCCGGCGGGAGATACGCAGTTTTTT. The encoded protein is CASSRTGPAGDTQFF.

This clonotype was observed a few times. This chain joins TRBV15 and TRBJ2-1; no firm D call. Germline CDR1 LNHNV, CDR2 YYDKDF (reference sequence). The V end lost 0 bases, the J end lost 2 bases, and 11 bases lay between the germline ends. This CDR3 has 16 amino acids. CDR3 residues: CATSREITAPYNEQFF. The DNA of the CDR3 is TGTGCCACCAGCAGAGAAATCACCGCACCCTACAATGAGCAGTTCTTC.

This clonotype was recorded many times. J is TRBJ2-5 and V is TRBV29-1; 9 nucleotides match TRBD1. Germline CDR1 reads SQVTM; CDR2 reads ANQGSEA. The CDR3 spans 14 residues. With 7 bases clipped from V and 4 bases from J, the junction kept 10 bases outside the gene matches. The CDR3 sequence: CSGAIRTGAETQYF. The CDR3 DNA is TGCAGCGGCGCAATTAGGACAGGGGCAGAGACCCAGTACTTC. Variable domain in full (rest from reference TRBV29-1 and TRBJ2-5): SAVISQKPSRDICQRGTSLTIQCQVDSQVTMMFWYRQQPGQSLTLIATANQGSEATYESGFVIDKFPISRPNLTFSTLTVSNMSPEDSSIYLCSGAIRTGAETQYFGPGTRLLVL.

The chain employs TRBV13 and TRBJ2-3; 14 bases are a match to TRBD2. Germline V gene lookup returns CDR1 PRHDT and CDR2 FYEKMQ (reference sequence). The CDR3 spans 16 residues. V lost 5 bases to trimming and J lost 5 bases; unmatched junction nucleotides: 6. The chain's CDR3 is CASSQGLAGAEDTQYF. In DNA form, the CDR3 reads TGTGCCAGCAGCCAGGGACTAGCGGGAGCAGAAGATACGCAGTATTTT.